This TCR beta chain comes out of a study of blood T cell repertoires in COVID-19. Background on the study: Donors in the United States, Italy and Spain gave samples during acute or convalescent COVID-19. From T cells, B-cell-depleted T cells, or PBMCs came the material, which was cDNA or gDNA.

Authors' data handling: For nucleated cells, counts were estimated from reference gene primer amplification. Measured with immunoSEQ multiplex PCR; TCRdb has only the in-frame clones, and not every one. The DNA gave D and trimming, while V, J and clone size come from that table. Of approximately 90,000 clones detected, approximately 85% appear once; the ten largest clones hold around an eighth. The CDR3 has 17 amino acids. The germline V gene has CDR1 LNHDA and CDR2 SQIVND (reference sequence). J was trimmed by 0 bases and V by 3 bases; bases with no gene match: 3. The J gene is TRBJ1-6, the V gene TRBV19; 9 positions agree with TRBD1. Material for sequencing was peripheral blood. The origin of this receptor is a human donor in a cohort sampled during active COVID-19. CDR3 sequence: CASSIGQGSSYNSPLHF. CDR3 sequence (DNA): TGTGCCAGTAGTATTGGACAGGGGAGCTCCTATAATTCACCCCTCCACTTT.